This TCR beta chain was retrieved from a study of control samples from healthy donors and cancer patients. Deletions cut 0 bases from V and 2 bases from J, with 10 bases between. This CDR3 is 15 amino acids long. Germline assignment: CDR1 SGHRS and CDR2 YFSETQ. Repertoires were generated with immunoSEQ multiplex PCR, while TCRdb's copy carries only in-frame clones and drops some. The table lists roughly 80,000 clones, roughly 91% of them singletons, with less than 7% in the top ten. This receptor was obtained from a middle-aged man in good health. Material for sequencing was blood. This chain joins TRBV5-1 and TRBJ2-3; D unclear. The CDR3 reads CASSLGYGVTDTQYF. Written as DNA, the CDR3 is TGCGCCAGCAGCTTGGGGTATGGGGTCACAGATACGCAGTATTTT.